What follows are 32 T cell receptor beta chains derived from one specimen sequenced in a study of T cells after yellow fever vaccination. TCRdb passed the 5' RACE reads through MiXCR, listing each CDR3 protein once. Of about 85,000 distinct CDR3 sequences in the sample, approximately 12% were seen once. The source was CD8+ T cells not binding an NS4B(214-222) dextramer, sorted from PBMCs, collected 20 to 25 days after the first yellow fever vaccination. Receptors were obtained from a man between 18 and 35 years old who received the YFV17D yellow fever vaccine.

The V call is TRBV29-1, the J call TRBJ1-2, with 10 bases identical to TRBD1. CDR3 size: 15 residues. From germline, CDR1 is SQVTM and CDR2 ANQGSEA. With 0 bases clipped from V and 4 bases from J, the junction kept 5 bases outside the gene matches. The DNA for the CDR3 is TGCAGCGTTGAAGATGGGACAGGGGACGGCTATGGCTACACCTTC. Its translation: CSVEDGTGDGYGYTF.

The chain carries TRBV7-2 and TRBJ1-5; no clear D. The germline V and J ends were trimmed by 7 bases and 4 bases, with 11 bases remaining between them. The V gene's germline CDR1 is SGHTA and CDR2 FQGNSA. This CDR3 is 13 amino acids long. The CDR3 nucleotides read TGTGCCAGCACCATGAGGACTAATCAGCCCCAGCATTTT. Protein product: CASTMRTNQPQHF.

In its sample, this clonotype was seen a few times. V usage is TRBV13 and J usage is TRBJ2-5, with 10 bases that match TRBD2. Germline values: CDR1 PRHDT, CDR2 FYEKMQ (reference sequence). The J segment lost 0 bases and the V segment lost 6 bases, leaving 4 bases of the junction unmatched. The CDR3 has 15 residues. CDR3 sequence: CASSFSGGNQETQYF. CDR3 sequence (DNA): TGTGCCAGCAGTTTTAGCGGGGGGAACCAAGAGACCCAGTACTTC.

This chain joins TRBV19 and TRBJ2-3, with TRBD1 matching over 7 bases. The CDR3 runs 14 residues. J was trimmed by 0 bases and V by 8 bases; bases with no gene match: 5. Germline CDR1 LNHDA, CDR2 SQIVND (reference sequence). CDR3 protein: CASWDRISTDTQYF. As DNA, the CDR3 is TGTGCCAGTTGGGACAGAATTAGCACAGATACGCAGTATTTT.

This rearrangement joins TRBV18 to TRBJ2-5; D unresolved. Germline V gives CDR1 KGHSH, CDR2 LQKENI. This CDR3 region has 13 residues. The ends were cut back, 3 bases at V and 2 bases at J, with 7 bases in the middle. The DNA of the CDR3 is TGTGCCAGCTCACCGGAGCGACAAGAGACCCAGTACTTC. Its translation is CASSPERQETQYF.

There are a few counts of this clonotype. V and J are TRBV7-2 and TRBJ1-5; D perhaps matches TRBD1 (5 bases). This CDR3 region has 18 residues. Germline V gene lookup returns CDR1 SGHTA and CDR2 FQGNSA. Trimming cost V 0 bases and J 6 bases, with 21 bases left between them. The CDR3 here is CASSLAQPRDPRAQPQHF. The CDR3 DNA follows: TGTGCCAGCAGCTTAGCCCAACCTAGGGACCCAAGAGCTCAGCCCCAGCATTTT. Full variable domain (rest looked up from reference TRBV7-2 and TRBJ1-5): GAGVSQSPSNKVTEKGKDVELRCDPISGHTALYWYRQSLGQGLEFLIYFQGNSAPDKSGLPSDRFSAERTGGSVSTLTIQRTQQEDSAVYLCASSLAQPRDPRAQPQHFGDGTRLSIL.

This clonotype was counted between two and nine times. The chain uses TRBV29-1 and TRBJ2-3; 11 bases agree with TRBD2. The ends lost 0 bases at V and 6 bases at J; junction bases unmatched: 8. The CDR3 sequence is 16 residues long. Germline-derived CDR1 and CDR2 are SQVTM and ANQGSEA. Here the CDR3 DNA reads TGCAGCGTTGAAGATACGGGACTAGCGGAGACGGATACGCAGTATTTT. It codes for CSVEDTGLAETDTQYF.

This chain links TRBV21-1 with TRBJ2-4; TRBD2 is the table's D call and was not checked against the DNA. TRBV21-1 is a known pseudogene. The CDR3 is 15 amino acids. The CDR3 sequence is CASKGLAGLKNIQYF. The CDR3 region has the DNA TGTGCCAGCAAGGGACTAGCGGGGCTCAAAAACATTCAGTACTTC.

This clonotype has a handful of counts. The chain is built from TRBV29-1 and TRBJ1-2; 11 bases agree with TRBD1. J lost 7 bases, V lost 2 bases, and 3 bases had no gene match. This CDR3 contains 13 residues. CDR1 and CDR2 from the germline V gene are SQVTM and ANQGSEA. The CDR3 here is CSVETGTGGGYTF. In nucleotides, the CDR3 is TGCAGCGTTGAAACCGGGACAGGGGGTGGCTACACCTTC.

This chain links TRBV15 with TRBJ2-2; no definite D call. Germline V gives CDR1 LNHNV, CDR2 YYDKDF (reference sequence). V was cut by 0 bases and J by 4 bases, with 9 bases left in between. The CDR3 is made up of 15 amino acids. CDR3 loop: CATSRDPPLTGELFF. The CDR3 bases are TGTGCCACCAGCAGAGACCCCCCCCTCACCGGGGAGCTGTTTTTT.

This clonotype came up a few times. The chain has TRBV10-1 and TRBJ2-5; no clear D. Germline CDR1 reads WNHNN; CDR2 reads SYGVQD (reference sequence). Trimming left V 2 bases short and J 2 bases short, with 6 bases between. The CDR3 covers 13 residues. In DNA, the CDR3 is TGCGCCAGCAGTGAGGGACCTCAAGAGACCCAGTACTTC. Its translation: CASSEGPQETQYF.

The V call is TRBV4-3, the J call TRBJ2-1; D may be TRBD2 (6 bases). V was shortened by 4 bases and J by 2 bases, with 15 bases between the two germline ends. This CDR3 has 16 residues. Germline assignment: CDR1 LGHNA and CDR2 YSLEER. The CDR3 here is CASSLRGTGTYNEQFF. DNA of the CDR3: TGCGCCAGCAGCCTTCGAGGGACTGGGACCTACAATGAGCAGTTCTTC.

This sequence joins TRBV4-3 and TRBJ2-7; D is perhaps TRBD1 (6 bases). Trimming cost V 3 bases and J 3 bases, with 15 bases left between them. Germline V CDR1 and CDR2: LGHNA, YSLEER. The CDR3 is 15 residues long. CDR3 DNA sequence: TGCGCCAGCAGCCATACCAACAGGGACCGCTACGAGCAGTACTTC. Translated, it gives CASSHTNRDRYEQYF.

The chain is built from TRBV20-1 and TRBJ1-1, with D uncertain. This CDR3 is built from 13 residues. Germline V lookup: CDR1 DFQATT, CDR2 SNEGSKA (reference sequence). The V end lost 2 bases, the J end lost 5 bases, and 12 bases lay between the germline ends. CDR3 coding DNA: TGCAGTGCTAGAAAAGGGAGCGGTACTGAAGCTTTCTTT. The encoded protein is CSARKGSGTEAFF.

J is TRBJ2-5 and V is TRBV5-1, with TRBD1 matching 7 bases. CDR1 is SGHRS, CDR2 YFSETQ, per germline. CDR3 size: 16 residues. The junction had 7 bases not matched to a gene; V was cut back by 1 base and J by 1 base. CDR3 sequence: CASSLLGGPTQETQYF. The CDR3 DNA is TGCGCCAGCAGCTTGTTAGGGGGCCCCACCCAAGAGACCCAGTACTTC.

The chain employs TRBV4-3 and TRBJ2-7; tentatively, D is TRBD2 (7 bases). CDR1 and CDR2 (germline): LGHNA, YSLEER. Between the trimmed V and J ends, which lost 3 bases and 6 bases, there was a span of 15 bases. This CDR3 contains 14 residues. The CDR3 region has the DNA TGCGCCAGCAGCCAGGCTGCCGGGGGGCCCGAGCAGTACTTC. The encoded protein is CASSQAAGGPEQYF.

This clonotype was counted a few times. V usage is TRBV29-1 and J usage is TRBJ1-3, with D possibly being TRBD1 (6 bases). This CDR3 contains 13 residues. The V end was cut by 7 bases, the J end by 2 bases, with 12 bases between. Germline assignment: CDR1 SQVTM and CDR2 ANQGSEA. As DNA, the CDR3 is TGCAGCGCCGAGGGGGGAGCTGGAAACACCATATATTTT. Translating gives CSAEGGAGNTIYF.

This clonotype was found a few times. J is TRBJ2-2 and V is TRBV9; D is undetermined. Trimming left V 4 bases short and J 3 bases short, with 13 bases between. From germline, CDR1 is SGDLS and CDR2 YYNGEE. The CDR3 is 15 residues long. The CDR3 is CASSPPPAYTGELFF. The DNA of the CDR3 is TGTGCCAGCAGCCCTCCACCGGCATACACCGGGGAGCTGTTTTTT. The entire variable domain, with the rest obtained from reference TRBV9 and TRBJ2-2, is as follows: DSGVTQTPKHLITATGQRVTLRCSPRSGDLSVYWYQQSLDQGLQFLIQYYNGEERAKGNILERFSAQQFPDLHSELNLSSLELGDSALYFCASSPPPAYTGELFFGEGSRLTVL.

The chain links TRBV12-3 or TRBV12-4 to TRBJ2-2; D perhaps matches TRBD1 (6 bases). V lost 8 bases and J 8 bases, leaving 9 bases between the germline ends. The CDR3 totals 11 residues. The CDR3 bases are TGTGCCAGCCTCCAGGGGGGGGAGCTGTTTTTT. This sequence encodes CASLQGGELFF.

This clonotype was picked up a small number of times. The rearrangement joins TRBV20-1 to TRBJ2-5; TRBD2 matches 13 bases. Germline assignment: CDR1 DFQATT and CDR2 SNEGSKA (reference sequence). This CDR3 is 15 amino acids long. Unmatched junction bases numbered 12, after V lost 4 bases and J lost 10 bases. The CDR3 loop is CSAMDGTSGADDQYF. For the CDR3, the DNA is TGCAGTGCTATGGACGGGACTAGCGGGGCCGATGACCAGTACTTC.

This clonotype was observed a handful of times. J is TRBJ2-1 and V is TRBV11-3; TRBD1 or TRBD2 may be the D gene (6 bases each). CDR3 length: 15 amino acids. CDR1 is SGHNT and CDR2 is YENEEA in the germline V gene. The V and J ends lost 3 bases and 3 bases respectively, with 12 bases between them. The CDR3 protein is CASSFTGANYNEQFF. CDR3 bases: TGTGCCAGCAGCTTTACGGGGGCTAACTACAATGAGCAGTTCTTC.

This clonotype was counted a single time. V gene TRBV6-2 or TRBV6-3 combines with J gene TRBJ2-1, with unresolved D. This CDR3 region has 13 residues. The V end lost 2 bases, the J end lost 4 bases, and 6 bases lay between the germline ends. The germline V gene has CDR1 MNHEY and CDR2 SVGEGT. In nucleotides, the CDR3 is TGTGCCAGCAGTTACGAACTATACAATGAGCAGTTCTTC. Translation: CASSYELYNEQFF.

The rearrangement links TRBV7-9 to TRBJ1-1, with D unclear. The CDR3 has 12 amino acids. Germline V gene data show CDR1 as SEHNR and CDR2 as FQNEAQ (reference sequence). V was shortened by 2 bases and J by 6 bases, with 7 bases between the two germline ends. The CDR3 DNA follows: TGTGCCAGCAGCTTATCGGGTTCTGAAGCTTTCTTT. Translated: CASSLSGSEAFF.

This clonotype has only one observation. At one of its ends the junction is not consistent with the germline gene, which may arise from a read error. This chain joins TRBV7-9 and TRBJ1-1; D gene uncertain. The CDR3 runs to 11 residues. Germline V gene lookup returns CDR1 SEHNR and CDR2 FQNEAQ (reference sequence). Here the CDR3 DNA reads TGTGCCAGCAGCGGCCGTGGACCGAGGGTCTTT. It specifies CASSGRGPRVF.

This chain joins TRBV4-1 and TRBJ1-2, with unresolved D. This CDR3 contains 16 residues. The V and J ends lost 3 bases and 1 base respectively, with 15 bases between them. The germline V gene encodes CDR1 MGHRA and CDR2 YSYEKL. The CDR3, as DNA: TGCGCCAGCAGCCAGAGAGGAGGGCCCGATAACTATGGCTACACCTTC. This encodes CASSQRGGPDNYGYTF.

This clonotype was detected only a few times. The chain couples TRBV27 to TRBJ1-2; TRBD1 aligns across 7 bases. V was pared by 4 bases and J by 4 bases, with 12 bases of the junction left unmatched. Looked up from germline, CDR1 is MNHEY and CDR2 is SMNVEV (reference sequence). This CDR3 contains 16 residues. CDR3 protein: CASSSGGGQTIYGYTF. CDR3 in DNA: TGTGCCAGCAGTTCAGGCGGGGGACAGACGATCTATGGCTACACCTTC.

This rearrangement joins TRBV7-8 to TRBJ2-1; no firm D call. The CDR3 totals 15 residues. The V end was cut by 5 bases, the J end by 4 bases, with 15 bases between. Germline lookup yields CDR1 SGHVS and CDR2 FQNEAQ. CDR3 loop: CASSTSRTDYNEQFF. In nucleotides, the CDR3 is TGTGCCAGCAGCACCTCACGGACGGATTACAATGAGCAGTTCTTC.

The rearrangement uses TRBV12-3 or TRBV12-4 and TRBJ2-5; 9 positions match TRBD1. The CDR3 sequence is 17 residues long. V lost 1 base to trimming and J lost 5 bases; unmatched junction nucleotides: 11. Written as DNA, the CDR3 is TGTGCCAGCAGTTTAGGTATCTGGACAGGGGTGCGGGAGACCCAGTACTTC. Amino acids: CASSLGIWTGVRETQYF.

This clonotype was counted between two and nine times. The CDR3 region is CASSQDRGTSGNTIYF. In DNA form, the CDR3 reads TGCGCCAGCAGCCAAGACAGGGGGACCTCTGGAAACACCATATATTTT. The V and J genes are TRBV4-3 and TRBJ1-3; 7 positions match TRBD1. The CDR3 has 16 amino acids. The germline gives CDR1 LGHNA, CDR2 YSLEER. With V trimmed by 0 bases and J by 0 bases, 2 bases remained unmatched.

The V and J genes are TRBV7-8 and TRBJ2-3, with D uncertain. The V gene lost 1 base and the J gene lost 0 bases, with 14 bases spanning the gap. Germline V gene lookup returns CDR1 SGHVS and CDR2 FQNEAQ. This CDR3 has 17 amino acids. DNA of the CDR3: TGTGCCAGCAGCTTAGGAGCCCCGGCACCAAGCACAGATACGCAGTATTTT. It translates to CASSLGAPAPSTDTQYF.

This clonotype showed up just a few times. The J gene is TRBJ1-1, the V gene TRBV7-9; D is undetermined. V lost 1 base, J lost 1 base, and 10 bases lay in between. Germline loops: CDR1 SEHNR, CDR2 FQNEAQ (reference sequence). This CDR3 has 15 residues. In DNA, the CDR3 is TGTGCCAGCAGCTTAGATTGGGGTACGAACACTGAAGCTTTCTTT. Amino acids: CASSLDWGTNTEAFF. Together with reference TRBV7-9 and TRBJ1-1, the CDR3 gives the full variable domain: DTGVSQNPRHKITKRGQNVTFRCDPISEHNRLYWYRQTLGQGPEFLTYFQNEAQLEKSRLLSDRFSAERPKGSFSTLEIQRTEQGDSAMYLCASSLDWGTNTEAFFGQGTRLTVV.

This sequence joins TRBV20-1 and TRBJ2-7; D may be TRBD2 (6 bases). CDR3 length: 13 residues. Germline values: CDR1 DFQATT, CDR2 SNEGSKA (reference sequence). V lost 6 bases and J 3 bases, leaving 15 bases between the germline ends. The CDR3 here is CSARDLTFYEQYF. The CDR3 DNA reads TGCAGTGCAAGGGACTTAACGTTCTACGAGCAGTACTTC.